This TCR beta chain was captured by sequencing in a study of radiation and T cells in renal cell carcinoma. Produced via immunoSEQ multiplex PCR; TCRdb's table is partial and in-frame only. Among about 60,000 clones listed, around 80% were seen once. This sample's time point: blood 2 weeks post-SBRT. Treatment of the sample: 15 Gy SBRT to primary tumor, nephrectomy 4 weeks later. After SBRT, blood was collected at 2 and 4 weeks, plus baseline. The patient's renal cell carcinoma had clear cell pathology. The TCR originated in a man between 60 and 75 years old with renal cell carcinoma. Here the sequenced sample was blood, taken from a patient whose treatment included radiotherapy and nephrectomy.

The CDR3 nucleotides are TGTGCCAGCAGCCTCCGGGGTGAGCAGTTCTTC. Its translation is CASSLRGEQFF. The chain links TRBV7-2 to TRBJ2-1; the D gene is possibly TRBD2 (5 bases). This CDR3 contains 11 residues. Looked up from germline, CDR1 is SGHTA and CDR2 is FQGNSA. The V end was cut by 5 bases, the J end by 9 bases, with 8 bases between.